Shown below are 3 T cell receptor beta chains from a single sample sequenced in a study of siplizumab effects on memory and regulatory T cells (dated by TCRdb to about 2019). Library prep was done by the immunoSEQ multiplex PCR assay. TCRdb took this table from immuneACCESS and kept in-frame rearrangements with V and J called. Such tables lack part of the clones; where checked against another copy, unresolved V genes explain under half of the gap, and the rest is unexplained. Counted in this sample were 100,000 or so clones; roughly 94% of them appeared once. The ten largest clones capture over 0.55% of the sample. Sequencing was performed on Tregs sorted from blood. Receptors were obtained from a human donor in good health.

The chain couples TRBV6-1 to TRBJ1-3; D not resolved. The CDR3 runs to 14 residues. Trimming removed 5 bases from V and 4 bases from J, with 12 bases in between. Germline V gene sequence: CDR1 MNHNS, CDR2 SASEGT. CDR3 in DNA: TGTGCCAGCAGTCTAAGACTAACAGGAAACACCATATATTTT. This gives the protein CASSLRLTGNTIYF.

J is TRBJ2-2 and V is TRBV11-2; possibly TRBD1 for D (6 bases). The CDR3 has 13 residues. From germline, CDR1 is SGHAT and CDR2 FQNNGV. V lost 3 bases, J lost 5 bases, and 7 bases lay in between. CDR3 loop: CASSFRGTGELFF. The CDR3 DNA reads as TGTGCCAGCAGCTTTAGGGGGACCGGGGAGCTGTTTTTT.

The genes are TRBV5-6 and TRBJ2-3; TRBD1 matches at 8 bases. The germline V gene encodes CDR1 SGHDT and CDR2 YYEEEE. V shed 4 bases, J shed 2 bases, and the junction held 9 bases outside the gene matches. The CDR3 is made up of 16 amino acids. The chain's CDR3 is CASSTTGTGYTDTQYF. CDR3 bases: TGTGCCAGCAGCACTACCGGGACAGGTTACACAGATACGCAGTATTTT.